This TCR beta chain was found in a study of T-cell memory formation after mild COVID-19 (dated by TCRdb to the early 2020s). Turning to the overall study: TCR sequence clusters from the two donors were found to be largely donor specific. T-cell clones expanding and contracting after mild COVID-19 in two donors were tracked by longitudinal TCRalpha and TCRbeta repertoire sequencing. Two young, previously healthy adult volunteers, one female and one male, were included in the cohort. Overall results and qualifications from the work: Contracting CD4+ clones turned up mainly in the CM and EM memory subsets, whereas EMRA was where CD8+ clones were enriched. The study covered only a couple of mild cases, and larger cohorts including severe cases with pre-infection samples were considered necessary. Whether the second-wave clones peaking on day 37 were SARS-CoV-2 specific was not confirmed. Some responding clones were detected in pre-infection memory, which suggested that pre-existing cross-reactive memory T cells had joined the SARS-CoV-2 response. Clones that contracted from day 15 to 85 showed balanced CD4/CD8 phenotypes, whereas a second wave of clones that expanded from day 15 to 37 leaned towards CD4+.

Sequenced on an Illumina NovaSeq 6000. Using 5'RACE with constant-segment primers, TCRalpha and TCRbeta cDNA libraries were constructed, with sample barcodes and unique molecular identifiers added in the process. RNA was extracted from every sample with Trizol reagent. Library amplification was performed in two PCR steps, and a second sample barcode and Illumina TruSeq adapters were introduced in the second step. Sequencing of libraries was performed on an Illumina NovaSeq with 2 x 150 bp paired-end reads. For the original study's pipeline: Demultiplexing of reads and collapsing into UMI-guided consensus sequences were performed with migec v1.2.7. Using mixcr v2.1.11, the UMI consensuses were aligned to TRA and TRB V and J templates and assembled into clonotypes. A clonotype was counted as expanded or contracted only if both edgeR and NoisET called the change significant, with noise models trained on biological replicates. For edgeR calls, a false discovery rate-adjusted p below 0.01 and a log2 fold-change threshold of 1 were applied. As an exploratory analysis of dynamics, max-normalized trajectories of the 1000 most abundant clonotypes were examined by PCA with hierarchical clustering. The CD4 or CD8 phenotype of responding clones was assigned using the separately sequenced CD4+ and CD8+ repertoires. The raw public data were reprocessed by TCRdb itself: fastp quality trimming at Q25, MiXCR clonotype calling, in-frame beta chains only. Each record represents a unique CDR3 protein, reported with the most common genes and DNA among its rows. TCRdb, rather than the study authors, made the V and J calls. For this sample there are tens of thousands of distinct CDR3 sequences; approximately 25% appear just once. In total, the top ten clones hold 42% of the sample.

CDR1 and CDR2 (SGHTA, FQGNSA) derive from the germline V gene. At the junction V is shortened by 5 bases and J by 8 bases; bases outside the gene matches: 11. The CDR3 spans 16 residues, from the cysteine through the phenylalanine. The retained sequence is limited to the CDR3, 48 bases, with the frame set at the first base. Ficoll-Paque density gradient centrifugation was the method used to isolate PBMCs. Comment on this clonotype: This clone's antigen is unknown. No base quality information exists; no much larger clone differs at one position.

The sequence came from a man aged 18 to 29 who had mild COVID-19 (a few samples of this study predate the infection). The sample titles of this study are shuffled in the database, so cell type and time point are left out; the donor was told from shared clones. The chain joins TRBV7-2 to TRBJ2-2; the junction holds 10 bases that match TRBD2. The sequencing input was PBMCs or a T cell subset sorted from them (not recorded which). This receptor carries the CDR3 CASSLYERGGGGELFF. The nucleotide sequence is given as TGTGCCAGCAGCCTCTACGAGCGGGGGGGCGGAGGGGAGCTGTTTTTT. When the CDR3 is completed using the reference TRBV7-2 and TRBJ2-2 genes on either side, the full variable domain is GAGVSQSPSNKVTEKGKDVELRCDPISGHTALYWYRQSLGQGLEFLIYFQGNSAPDKSGLPSDRFSAERTGGSVSTLTIQRTQQEDSAVYLCASSLYERGGGGELFFGEGSRLTVL.